Listed here are 14 T cell receptor beta chains from one sample, sequenced in a study of T cell responses to AZD1222 COVID-19 vaccine. The assay was immunoSEQ multiplex PCR, and TCRdb's table has in-frame clones only and misses some. This sample has approximately 160,000 clones, with about nine tenths found just once. The material was peripheral blood, obtained on day 0 of AZD1222 vaccination. Receptor source: an adult in good health.

The genes are TRBV12-5 and TRBJ1-4; no clear D. Per the germline V gene, CDR1 is LGHNT and CDR2 is FRNRAP. This CDR3 is built from 14 residues. Deletions cut 5 bases from V and 8 bases from J, with 15 bases between. As DNA, the CDR3 is TGTGCTAGTGGTCTCGTGGCCCGGGAGGAAAAACTGTTTTTT. Translating it yields CASGLVAREEKLFF.

The CDR3 nucleotides are TGTGCCAGCAGCTTGGAGGGCGGGGGACTAGATACGCAGTATTTT. It codes for CASSLEGGGLDTQYF. The V gene is TRBV5-4, the J gene TRBJ2-3; TRBD2 matches 7 bases. Germline loops: CDR1 SGHNT, CDR2 YYREEE (reference sequence). There are 15 residues in the CDR3. Unmatched junction bases numbered 6, after V lost 0 bases and J lost 5 bases. Together with reference TRBV5-4 and TRBJ2-3, the CDR3 gives the full variable domain: ETGVTQSPTHLIKTRGQQVTLRCSSQSGHNTVSWYQQALGQGPQFIFQYYREEENGRGNFPPRFSGLQFPNYSSELNVNALELDDSALYLCASSLEGGGLDTQYFGPGTRLTVL.

This clone was recorded only once. The chain is built from TRBV7-2 and TRBJ2-3; 9 nucleotides agree with TRBD2. Unmatched junction bases numbered 9, after V lost 1 base and J lost 1 base. From germline, CDR1 is SGHTA and CDR2 FQGNSA. This CDR3 is built from 18 residues. CDR3 nucleotides: TGTGCCAGCAGCTTAGTTGGGGGAGCGGGAGGCCGCACAGATACGCAGTATTTT. It translates to CASSLVGGAGGRTDTQYF.

The gene calls are TRBV19 and TRBJ1-4; weak D call: TRBD1 (5 bases). V lost 6 bases, J lost 3 bases, and 17 bases lay in between. Germline lookup yields CDR1 LNHDA and CDR2 SQIVND (reference sequence). The length of the CDR3 is 16 residues. The CDR3 loop reads CASRKTQEVSNEKLFF. The CDR3 DNA reads as TGTGCCAGTAGGAAAACACAGGAGGTCTCTAATGAAAAACTGTTTTTT.

V usage is TRBV6-5 and J usage is TRBJ1-4; tentatively, D is TRBD1 (6 bases). CDR1 and CDR2 from the germline V gene are MNHEY and SVGAGI. The V end lost 10 bases, the J end lost 7 bases, and 19 bases lay between the germline ends. CDR3 size: 14 residues. CDR3 residues: CANPWGAAAEKLFF. CDR3 DNA: TGTGCCAACCCGTGGGGGGCAGCGGCTGAAAAACTGTTTTTT.

The chain uses TRBV5-4 and TRBJ2-5; the D gene is possibly TRBD1 (7 bases). V gave up 4 bases and J gave up 4 bases, with 14 bases separating them. CDR1 and CDR2 from the germline V gene are SGHNT and YYREEE (reference sequence). The CDR3 sequence is 14 residues long. CDR3 sequence reads: CASSDGGGRETQYF. For the CDR3, the DNA is TGTGCCAGCAGCGACGGAGGGGGCCGAGAGACCCAGTACTTC.

This clone was detected a few times. V gene TRBV6-5 combines with J gene TRBJ1-1; no definite D call. Trimming left V 2 bases short and J 4 bases short, with 14 bases between. Germline lookup yields CDR1 MNHEY and CDR2 SVGAGI. This CDR3 has 15 residues. In DNA form, the CDR3 reads TGTGCCAGCAGTTACAGTCGGGTAAAGGGCACTGAAGCTTTCTTT. Translating gives CASSYSRVKGTEAFF.

The chain recombines TRBV19 with TRBJ1-1, with 7 bases aligning to TRBD1. The CDR3 contains 15 residues. Germline V gives CDR1 LNHDA, CDR2 SQIVND (reference sequence). The trim removed 7 bases at V and 6 bases at J, leaving 14 bases unmatched. CDR3 residues: CASTQGQFLSAEAFF. The DNA for the CDR3 is TGTGCCAGTACCCAGGGACAGTTTTTAAGCGCTGAAGCTTTCTTT.

This clone was recorded only once. The DNA for the CDR3 is TGTGCCAGCAGCGAAAGACAGCCTAGCAATCAGCCCCAGCATTTT. It codes for CASSERQPSNQPQHF. V and J are TRBV2 and TRBJ1-5; D is perhaps TRBD1 (5 bases). Trimming removed 6 bases from V and 0 bases from J, with 12 bases in between. This CDR3 spans 15 amino acids. The germline V gene encodes CDR1 SNHLY and CDR2 FYNNEI.

The V and J genes are TRBV15 and TRBJ1-6; the D is unclear. This CDR3 has 17 residues. The V gene's germline CDR1 is LNHNV and CDR2 YYDKDF (reference sequence). The V end lost 0 bases, the J end lost 0 bases, and 9 bases lay between the germline ends. Here the CDR3 reads CATSREIQSSYNSPLHF. The DNA for the CDR3 is TGTGCCACCAGCAGAGAGATCCAGAGCTCCTATAATTCACCCCTCCACTTT.

The rearrangement uses TRBV12-3 or TRBV12-4 and TRBJ2-5; 7 bases map to TRBD1. V lost 6 bases to trimming and J lost 5 bases; unmatched junction nucleotides: 6. The CDR3 runs 13 residues. DNA of the CDR3: TGTGCCAGCAGCCGGAACAGGGGTGAGACCCAGTACTTC. Translation gives CASSRNRGETQYF.

The V call is TRBV6-5, the J call TRBJ2-2, with a possible D match to TRBD1 (6 bases). V dropped 6 bases and J dropped 5 bases, with 13 bases sitting between them. CDR3 size: 14 residues. Germline V CDR1 and CDR2: MNHEY, SVGAGI. The CDR3: CASRPTGNTGELFF. The DNA of the CDR3 is TGTGCCAGCAGACCGACAGGCAATACCGGGGAGCTGTTTTTT.

V usage is TRBV10-3 and J usage is TRBJ2-3, with 9 bases fitting TRBD2. The CDR3 runs to 16 residues. Germline CDR1 ENHRY, CDR2 SYGVKD. The junction had 5 bases not matched to a gene; V was cut back by 2 bases and J by 2 bases. CDR3: CAISENLAGNTDTQYF. DNA for the CDR3: TGTGCCATCAGTGAGAACCTAGCGGGGAACACAGATACGCAGTATTTT.

The chain couples TRBV19 to TRBJ1-2; 12 positions match TRBD1. Germline CDR1 reads LNHDA; CDR2 reads SQIVND (reference sequence). With 8 bases clipped from V and 8 bases from J, the junction kept 9 bases outside the gene matches. CDR3 size: 14 residues. The CDR3 reads CASSTGQGAVGYTF. CDR3 sequence (DNA): TGTGCCAGTTCTACGGGACAGGGGGCTGTCGGCTACACCTTC.